The rows below give T cell receptor beta chains drawn from one sample of a study of Ad26.COV2.S vaccination and SARS-CoV-2 variants. Sequencing was performed with immunoSEQ multiplex PCR; in TCRdb, only in-frame clones are kept and a portion is missing. The sample comprises roughly 500,000 clones, around 88% of which are singletons, and around 13% rests with the top ten. This specimen was peripheral blood, taken in a trial of Ad26.COV2.S vaccine versus placebo. All receptors come from a person aged 18-65 years who received the Ad26.COV2.S COVID-19 vaccine or a placebo. Each CDR3 is given with its conserved first and last residue. The D gene is left open where the match is weak. Rows give clone size only sometimes, using once, few, many, or a class for an expanded clone.

TRBJ1-5 few - TRBV24-1 15 CATSGMGEGNQPQHF TGTGCCACCAGTGGAATGGGAGAGGGCAATCAGCCCCAGCATTTT
TRBJ2-1 - TRBD1 TRBV18 13 CASSRDRVNEQFF TGTGCCAGCTCCCGGGACAGGGTCAATGAGCAGTTCTTC
TRBJ1-4 - TRBD1 TRBV7-9 16 CASSLGAIGDRQGLFF TGTGCCAGCAGCTTAGGGGCTATAGGGGACAGACAAGGACTGTTTTTT
TRBJ1-1 - - TRBV28 15 CASSLRRALNTEAFF TGTGCCAGCAGTTTACGCAGGGCTCTGAACACTGAAGCTTTCTTT
TRBJ1-1 - TRBD1 TRBV29-1 15 CSVVRTGSMNTEAFF TGCAGCGTTGTAAGGACAGGGAGTATGAACACTGAAGCTTTCTTT
TRBJ1-1 once TRBD1 TRBV19 16 CASSGTGGFQNTEAFF TGTGCCAGTAGCGGGACAGGGGGCTTTCAGAACACTGAAGCTTTCTTT
TRBJ2-6 - - TRBV28 15 CAASNAGPGANVLTF TGTGCCGCATCGAATGCGGGGCCCGGGGCCAACGTCCTGACTTTC
TRBJ2-2 - TRBD1 TRBV5-4 16 CASSPSGQGYTGELFF TGTGCCAGCAGCCCCTCGGGACAGGGCTACACCGGGGAGCTGTTTTTT
TRBJ2-7 - TRBD2 TRBV6-5 15 CASTPSLAGIYEQYF TGTGCCAGCACCCCCAGTCTAGCGGGAATCTACGAGCAGTACTTC
TRBJ2-1 - TRBD2 TRBV11-3 13 CASSPSGKSEQFF TGTGCCAGCAGCCCTAGCGGGAAGTCTGAGCAGTTCTTC
TRBJ1-1 - - TRBV27 14 CASSFGTSNTEAFF TGTGCCAGCAGCTTCGGGACATCGAACACTGAAGCTTTCTTT
TRBJ2-1 - TRBD2 TRBV30 16 CAWSVGTRGSLGEQFF TGTGCCTGGAGTGTAGGGACTAGGGGTAGTTTAGGTGAGCAGTTCTTC
TRBJ1-1 once - TRBV28 12 CASRGPYTEAFF TGTGCCAGCAGGGGGCCGTACACTGAAGCTTTCTTT
TRBJ2-1 - - TRBV4-1 16 CASSQGRAYPDNEQFF TGCGCCAGCAGCCAGGGCAGGGCATACCCCGACAATGAGCAGTTCTTC
TRBJ1-1 - TRBD1 TRBV28 14 CASTLGTGSAEAFF TGTGCCAGCACCCTTGGGACAGGGAGCGCTGAAGCTTTCTTT
TRBJ1-1 - TRBD1 TRBV6-2/TRBV6-3 14 CASSYSLTGRGGFF TGTGCCAGCAGTTACTCGTTGACAGGGCGCGGGGGCTTCTTT
TRBJ1-2 - - TRBV4-3 14 CASSQDALWSGYTF TGCGCCAGCAGCCAAGACGCCCTCTGGAGTGGCTACACCTTC
TRBJ2-2 - TRBD2 TRBV9 17 CASSVGLGVPDTGELFF TGTGCCAGCAGCGTGGGACTAGGGGTACCGGACACCGGGGAGCTGTTTTTT
TRBJ2-1 - - TRBV27 14 CASSLRVGGNEQFF TGTGCCAGCAGTTTACGTGTAGGGGGTAATGAGCAGTTCTTC
TRBJ2-4 - TRBD2 TRBV19 15 CASTLSGRSLDIQYF TGTGCCAGTACCCTTAGCGGGAGGAGTTTAGACATTCAGTACTTC
TRBJ1-1 - - TRBV28 12 CASSLGWSEAFF TGTGCCAGCAGTCTAGGGTGGTCTGAAGCTTTCTTT
TRBJ1-1 once - TRBV6-5 14 CASSLGGWDTEAFF TGTGCCAGCAGTTTGGGCGGATGGGACACTGAAGCTTTCTTT
TRBJ1-1 - - TRBV7-2 14 CASSLGGPNTEAFF TGTGCCAGCAGCTTGGGGGGGCCGAACACTGAAGCTTTCTTT
TRBJ2-7 - - TRBV7-2 13 CASSTSSLGEQYF TGTGCCAGCAGCACCTCAAGCCTCGGCGAGCAGTACTTC
TRBJ1-1 few - TRBV29-1 14 CSVDNTGMNTEAFF TGCAGCGTTGATAACACAGGGATGAACACTGAAGCTTTCTTT
TRBJ1-6 - - TRBV5-1 16 CARFEIGRWYNSPLHF TGCGCCAGGTTTGAAATTGGTCGGTGGTATAATTCACCCCTCCACTTT
TRBJ2-6 once TRBD2 TRBV7-9 16 CASSKPGRAGANVLTF TGTGCCAGCAGCAAACCAGGGAGGGCTGGGGCCAACGTCCTGACTTTC
TRBJ2-7 - - TRBV19 14 CASSIDIISPVQYF TGTGCCAGTAGTATCGATATCATCAGTCCGGTCCAGTACTTC
TRBJ1-1 - - TRBV3-1/TRBV3-2 16 CASSQQGSRVDTEAFF TGTGCCAGCAGCCAACAGGGGTCCCGAGTAGACACTGAAGCTTTCTTT
TRBJ1-2 - - TRBV7-2 15 CASSLDPGPNYGYTF TGTGCCAGCAGCTTAGACCCGGGGCCGAACTATGGCTACACCTTC
TRBJ2-1 - - TRBV28 13 CASRVRRYNEQFF TGTGCCAGCAGAGTTAGGCGTTACAATGAGCAGTTCTTC
TRBJ2-5 - - TRBV19 15 CASNTRTLVQETQYF TGTGCCAGTAATACTAGGACACTCGTTCAAGAGACCCAGTACTTC
TRBJ2-7 once - TRBV28 13 CASTPGKVRKQYF TGTGCCAGCACTCCCGGGAAGGTTCGGAAGCAGTACTTC
TRBJ1-5 - TRBD1 TRBV5-6 14 CASTETGGNQPQHF TGTGCCAGCACCGAGACAGGGGGGAATCAGCCCCAGCATTTT
TRBJ1-1 - TRBD1 TRBV27 15 CASSLFGQGLTEAFF TGTGCCAGCAGTTTATTCGGACAGGGGCTCACTGAAGCTTTCTTT
TRBJ1-3 - - TRBV18 13 CASSPGQRNTIYF TGTGCCAGCTCACCAGGGCAGAGAAACACCATATATTTT
TRBJ2-7 - - TRBV28 13 CASIGTGSYEQYF TGTGCCAGCATTGGTACAGGATCCTACGAGCAGTACTTC
TRBJ1-1 few - TRBV18 13 CASSLDLSAEAFF TGTGCCAGCTCACTGGACCTTAGTGCTGAAGCTTTCTTT
TRBJ2-2 - TRBD2 TRBV6-2/TRBV6-3 16 CASSSTGGPNTGELFF TGTGCCAGCAGTTCTACGGGAGGGCCAAACACCGGGGAGCTGTTTTTT
TRBJ2-1 - - TRBV4-3 15 CASSQLRGVHNEQFF TGCGCCAGCAGCCAACTCAGGGGGGTCCACAATGAGCAGTTCTTC
TRBJ2-4 - TRBD2 TRBV30 13 CAWSIGLADIQYF TGTGCCTGGAGTATAGGTCTAGCGGACATTCAGTACTTC
TRBJ1-6 - TRBD1 TRBV20-1 13 CSASAGGNSPLHF TGCAGTGCTAGTGCAGGGGGCAATTCACCCCTCCACTTT
TRBJ2-2 - - TRBV6-1 13 CASSELGSGELFF TGTGCCAGCAGTGAACTGGGATCGGGGGAGCTGTTTTTT
TRBJ2-1 once TRBD2 TRBV11-3 15 CASSLSAGVYNEQFF TGTGCCAGCAGCTTATCAGCGGGGGTTTACAATGAGCAGTTCTTC
TRBJ2-4 - - TRBV4-2 15 CASSQRQAAKGIQYF TGTGCCAGCAGCCAGCGACAGGCGGCCAAGGGCATTCAGTACTTC
TRBJ2-7 - - TRBV5-4 13 CASSTRVTYEQYF TGTGCCAGCAGCACCAGGGTTACCTACGAGCAGTACTTC
TRBJ2-3 - TRBD2 TRBV4-3 16 CASSQRLAGSTDTQYF TGCGCCAGCAGCCAAAGACTAGCGGGGAGCACAGATACGCAGTATTTT
TRBJ2-7 once - TRBV18 14 CASSPRELRYEQYF TGTGCCAGCTCACCCAGGGAACTCCGATACGAGCAGTACTTC
TRBJ1-4 - TRBD1 TRBV6-2/TRBV6-3 16 CASSSSRTGPNEKLFF TGTGCCAGCAGTTCGAGCCGGACAGGACCTAATGAAAAACTGTTTTTT
TRBJ2-1 - TRBD2 TRBV10-3 16 CAISERAGGIYNEQFF TGTGCCATCAGTGAACGTGCGGGAGGCATATACAATGAGCAGTTCTTC
TRBJ1-5 few - TRBV10-3 13 CAISGDTRGPQHF TGTGCCATATCTGGGGACACCCGCGGGCCCCAGCATTTT